What follows are 23 T cell receptor beta chains derived from one specimen sequenced in a study of T cell responses to AZD1222 COVID-19 vaccine (dated by TCRdb to the early 2020s). The library was prepared using the immunoSEQ multiplex PCR assay. The table comes from immuneACCESS by way of TCRdb, which keeps in-frame sequences with V and J called. Part of the clones is missing from these tables; in studies checked, under half for an unresolved V gene and the rest for unknown reasons. This sample lists around 130,000 clones; approximately 90% were detected once. The ten largest clones capture over 1.2% of the sample. The time point label of this sample denotes: baseline before first vaccination. The sequences come from peripheral blood, collected on day 0 of AZD1222 vaccination. The origin of the receptors is an adult in good health.

The genes are TRBV18 and TRBJ1-5, with D possibly matching TRBD1 (6 bases). Germline lookup yields CDR1 KGHSH and CDR2 LQKENI. The germline V and J ends were trimmed by 1 base and 7 bases, with 11 bases remaining between them. The CDR3 has 14 amino acids. The CDR3 region is CASSPRGQQQPQHF. In DNA form, the CDR3 reads TGTGCCAGCTCACCACGGGGGCAGCAACAGCCCCAGCATTTT.

The rearrangement links TRBV7-9 to TRBJ2-7, with D perhaps matching TRBD1 (6 bases). CDR3 length: 15 amino acids. V was shortened by 1 base and J by 2 bases, with 12 bases between the two germline ends. Germline CDR1 and CDR2: SEHNR and FQNEAQ (reference sequence). CDR3 in DNA: TGTGCCAGCAGCTTAGAATTAGGGGGAGCCTACGAGCAGTACTTC. Residues: CASSLELGGAYEQYF.

This chain connects TRBV3-1 (or the pseudogene TRBV3-2) to TRBJ2-7; 7 nucleotides match TRBD2. The CDR3 length is 14 residues. J gave up 7 bases and V 0 bases, and 6 bases lay outside the gene matches. From germline, CDR1 is LGHDT and CDR2 YNNKEL (reference sequence). The CDR3 is CASSQDEKGLEQYF. CDR3 bases: TGTGCCAGCAGCCAAGATGAGAAGGGACTAGAGCAGTACTTC.

V gene TRBV6-5 combines with J gene TRBJ1-2, with D tentatively TRBD1 (5 bases). Trimming stripped 7 bases from V and 9 bases from J, with 15 bases between. CDR3 length equals 12 residues. Germline V gene data show CDR1 as MNHEY and CDR2 as SVGAGI. CDR3 DNA: TGTGCCAGCACCTCCGGGACCCGGCGCTACACCTTC. Its protein product is CASTSGTRRYTF.

The CDR3 spells CASSHRRGQGGLYETNEKLFF. In DNA form, the CDR3 reads TGCGCCAGCAGCCACCGCAGGGGGCAGGGAGGGCTCTACGAAACTAATGAAAAACTGTTTTTT. The chain carries TRBV4-1 and TRBJ1-4; 8 bases are a match to TRBD1. This CDR3 is built from 21 residues. From germline, CDR1 is MGHRA and CDR2 YSYEKL. V lost 3 bases, J lost 1 base, and 19 bases stayed unmatched.

The V gene is TRBV7-6, the J gene TRBJ2-4, with 11 bases aligning to TRBD2. The CDR3 contains 16 residues. CDR1 and CDR2 (germline): SGHVS, FNYEAQ. J was trimmed by 9 bases and V by 5 bases; bases with no gene match: 12. CDR3 region: CASSPNSGGASVIQYF. CDR3 nucleotide sequence: TGTGCCAGCAGCCCTAATAGCGGGGGGGCATCTGTCATTCAGTACTTC.

The chain joins TRBV7-3 to TRBJ2-2, with D perhaps being TRBD1 or TRBD2 (5 bases each). This CDR3 has 13 amino acids. The V end was cut by 6 bases, the J end by 3 bases, with 8 bases between. Germline V gene data show CDR1 as SGHTA and CDR2 as FQGTGA. The CDR3 reads CASSPGHTGELFF. DNA for the CDR3: TGTGCCAGCAGTCCGGGACACACCGGGGAGCTGTTTTTT.

This clone was seen a single time. The chain employs TRBV6-2 or TRBV6-3 and TRBJ2-7; 10 bases line up with TRBD1. The CDR3 consists of 15 residues. Germline values: CDR1 MNHEY, CDR2 SVGEGT. J gave up 0 bases and V 6 bases, and 5 bases lay outside the gene matches. CDR3 sequence (DNA): TGTGCCAGCAGCCAAGGACAGGGGGTCTCCTACGAGCAGTACTTC. Encoded protein: CASSQGQGVSYEQYF.

The chain carries TRBV18 and TRBJ1-5; the D is unclear. Germline CDR1 reads KGHSH; CDR2 reads LQKENI. The CDR3 extends over 17 amino acids. Trimming removed 1 base from V and 2 bases from J, with 15 bases in between. This CDR3 is CASSPRSPGSRNQPQHF. CDR3 nucleotides: TGTGCCAGCTCACCACGCTCCCCCGGGTCCCGCAATCAGCCCCAGCATTTT. The full variable domain, with the rest looked up from reference TRBV18 and TRBJ1-5, is NAGVMQNPRHLVRRRGQEARLRCSPMKGHSHVYWYRQLPEEGLKFMVYLQKENIIDESGMPKERFSAEFPKEGPSILRIQQVVRGDSAAYFCASSPRSPGSRNQPQHFGDGTRLSIL.

The chain is built from TRBV6-5 and TRBJ1-6, with D tentatively TRBD1 (6 bases). V lost 0 bases to trimming and J lost 5 bases, with 11 bases between them. The CDR3 extends over 16 amino acids. Germline assignment: CDR1 MNHEY and CDR2 SVGAGI. CDR3 sequence: CASSYSGHPDNSPLHF. CDR3 coding DNA: TGTGCCAGCAGTTACTCGGGACACCCTGATAATTCACCCCTCCACTTT.

The chain joins TRBV28 to TRBJ1-2, with D unclear. The V end was cut by 3 bases, the J end by 7 bases, with 15 bases between. Germline CDR1 reads MDHEN; CDR2 reads SYDVKM. CDR3 length equals 14 residues. The CDR3 sequence: CASSLGIYSGGYTF. CDR3 coding DNA: TGTGCCAGCAGTTTGGGCATCTACTCGGGTGGCTACACCTTC.

The chain carries TRBV5-4 and TRBJ1-2; 7 nucleotides match TRBD1. The germline CDR1 and CDR2 sequences are SGHNT and YYREEE (reference sequence). The CDR3 contains 13 residues. Trimming removed 5 bases from V and 6 bases from J; junction bases left unmatched: 7. The CDR3 region is CASSQTGEDGYTF. The CDR3 DNA reads as TGTGCCAGCAGTCAAACAGGGGAGGATGGCTACACCTTC.

This chain links TRBV19 with TRBJ1-5, with D perhaps TRBD1 (6 bases). The CDR3 extends over 14 amino acids. The V gene lost 6 bases and the J gene lost 7 bases, with 16 bases spanning the gap. The V gene's germline CDR1 is LNHDA and CDR2 SQIVND (reference sequence). CDR3 residues: CASSPRGFGQPQHF. The CDR3 DNA is TGTGCCAGTAGCCCCAGGGGCTTCGGGCAGCCCCAGCATTTT.

V gene TRBV5-1 combines with J gene TRBJ1-5; D is undetermined. V was clipped by 4 bases and J by 4 bases, with 9 bases between them. The CDR3 runs to 13 residues. CDR1 is SGHRS and CDR2 is YFSETQ in the germline V gene. This CDR3 reads CASSQDPNQPQHF. The CDR3 DNA sequence: TGCGCCAGCAGCCAAGATCCAAATCAGCCCCAGCATTTT.

This chain links TRBV21-1 with TRBJ2-7; the table's TRBD1 call for D was not verified on the DNA. TRBV21-1 is assigned pseudogene status. This CDR3 spans 15 amino acids. CDR3 nucleotide sequence: TGTGCCAGCAGTAACGCTTACAGGGTTTCTGGCGAGCAGTACTTC. Protein: CASSNAYRVSGEQYF.

This chain uses TRBV7-3 with TRBJ1-6, with 7 bases lining up with TRBD1. Germline V gene data show CDR1 as SGHTA and CDR2 as FQGTGA. The CDR3 runs to 14 residues. With V trimmed by 5 bases and J by 9 bases, 7 bases remained unmatched. The CDR3 here is CASSPQGRFSPLHF. DNA of the CDR3: TGTGCCAGCAGCCCACAGGGGAGATTTTCACCCCTCCACTTT.

The rearrangement links TRBV13 to TRBJ1-1; tentatively, D is TRBD1 (5 bases). The V and J ends lost 3 bases and 6 bases respectively, with 14 bases between them. CDR3 size: 14 residues. CDR1 and CDR2 (germline): PRHDT, FYEKMQ (reference sequence). The CDR3, as DNA: TGTGCCAGCAGCTTCAGGGCCCGTGCCGCTGAAGCTTTCTTT. Translating it yields CASSFRARAAEAFF. Together with reference TRBV13 and TRBJ1-1, the CDR3 gives the full variable domain: AAGVIQSPRHLIKEKRETATLKCYPIPRHDTVYWYQQGPGQDPQFLISFYEKMQSDKGSIPDRFSAQQFSDYHSELNMSSLELGDSALYFCASSFRARAAEAFFGQGTRLTVV.

The genes are TRBV18 and TRBJ1-2; no reliable D call. The V gene lost 6 bases and the J gene lost 7 bases, with 15 bases spanning the gap. From germline, CDR1 is KGHSH and CDR2 LQKENI. This CDR3 is built from 13 residues. The CDR3 reads CASSPLVEAGYTF. The CDR3 DNA is TGTGCCAGCTCCCCGCTCGTGGAGGCTGGCTACACCTTC.

The V gene is TRBV3-1 (or the pseudogene TRBV3-2), the J gene TRBJ1-1, with TRBD1 matching 9 bases. The CDR3 has 15 residues. Germline CDR1 and CDR2: LGHDT and YNNKEL (reference sequence). V dropped 4 bases and J dropped 0; count of bases not matched to a gene: 3. CDR3 sequence: CASSPGQGLNTEAFF. The CDR3 DNA sequence: TGTGCCAGCAGCCCGGGACAGGGTCTGAACACTGAAGCTTTCTTT.

V usage is TRBV6-2 or TRBV6-3 and J usage is TRBJ1-1; TRBD1 aligns across 9 bases. CDR3 length equals 16 residues. Germline V gene data show CDR1 as MNHEY and CDR2 as SVGEGT. The V and J ends lost 2 bases and 0 bases, in that order; junction bases with no gene match: 4. The CDR3 reads CASSYGTGSMNTEAFF. The CDR3 DNA reads TGTGCCAGCAGTTACGGGACAGGGAGCATGAACACTGAAGCTTTCTTT.

This chain links TRBV5-4 with TRBJ2-6; weak D call: TRBD2 (7 bases). Deletions cut 0 bases from V and 2 bases from J, with 12 bases between. Germline CDR1 reads SGHNT; CDR2 reads YYREEE (reference sequence). This CDR3 spans 17 amino acids. The CDR3 is CASSLEGGPTGANVLTF. CDR3 nucleotide sequence: TGTGCCAGCAGCTTGGAGGGGGGGCCGACTGGGGCCAACGTCCTGACTTTC.

V and J are TRBV27 and TRBJ2-3; no firm D call. Germline-derived CDR1 and CDR2 are MNHEY and SMNVEV (reference sequence). The CDR3 has 10 residues. This CDR3 is CALGLPTQYF. The CDR3 DNA reads TGTGCTCTCGGATTGCCTACGCAGTATTTT.

The chain links TRBV3-1 (or the pseudogene TRBV3-2) to TRBJ2-1; D is uncertain. In germline, CDR1 is LGHDT, CDR2 YNNKEL (reference sequence). Deletions cut 4 bases from V and 6 bases from J, with 7 bases between. The CDR3 consists of 12 residues. The CDR3: CASSPSRNEQFF. Here the CDR3 DNA reads TGTGCCAGCAGCCCATCCCGCAATGAGCAGTTCTTC.